These 8 T cell receptor beta chains originate from one sample sequenced in a study of monozygotic twins with inflammatory bowel disease. TCRdb re-called the 5' RACE reads; one entry per CDR3 protein, DNA not given. This table lists about 210,000 distinct CDR3 sequences. The sequenced sample was blood. The receptors derive from a human donor with ulcerative colitis or Crohn's disease, or a healthy co-twin of an affected twin (not recorded which).

The J gene is TRBJ1-1, the V gene TRBV5-1. This CDR3 has 12 amino acids. Germline values: CDR1 SGHRS, CDR2 YFSETQ. CDR3 protein: CASRLGDTEAFF.

The genes are TRBV5-8 and TRBJ1-5; TCRdb's D call of TRBD1 is untestable without DNA. Germline assignment: CDR1 SGHTS and CDR2 YDEGEE. The CDR3 is 16 residues long. The CDR3 spells CASSRRDSNSGEPQHF.

The chain combines TRBV20-1 with TRBJ2-5; the D call of TRBD2 rests on TCRdb alone, since no DNA is present to check it. CDR1 and CDR2 from the germline V gene are DFQATT and SNEGSKA (reference sequence). The CDR3 totals 13 residues. The CDR3 region is CSATGLAQETQYF.

The chain couples TRBV11-2 to TRBJ2-7. Looked up from germline, CDR1 is SGHAT and CDR2 is FQNNGV. The CDR3 is made up of 13 amino acids. The CDR3 spells CASSLVQTYEQYF. Full variable domain (rest looked up from reference TRBV11-2 and TRBJ2-7): EAGVAQSPRYKIIEKRQSVAFWCNPISGHATLYWYQQILGQGPKLLIQFQNNGVVDDSQLPKDRFSAERLKGVDSTLKIQPAKLEDSAVYLCASSLVQTYEQYFGPGTRLTVT.

The chain couples TRBV10-3 to TRBJ2-3. This CDR3 spans 14 amino acids. Per the germline V gene, CDR1 is ENHRY and CDR2 is SYGVKD. The CDR3 loop reads CAISSLRGTDTQYF.

The gene calls are TRBV29-1 and TRBJ1-1; the D gene TCRdb calls, TRBD1, cannot be checked with no DNA. Germline CDR1 and CDR2: SQVTM and ANQGSEA. This CDR3 is built from 14 residues. The CDR3 sequence is CSARGQGRVTEAFF.

V and J are TRBV29-1 and TRBJ1-1; TCRdb proposes TRBD1, but this gene call is untestable without DNA. Germline V gene lookup returns CDR1 SQVTM and CDR2 ANQGSEA. The CDR3 contains 16 residues. The chain's CDR3 is CSVEDYPDRGLTEAFF.

The rearrangement joins TRBV10-3 to TRBJ2-2; TCRdb returns TRBD2, unconfirmable since there is no DNA. The CDR3 length is 16 residues. Germline V CDR1 and CDR2: ENHRY, SYGVKD. CDR3 amino acids: CAISESPSGGAGELFF.